The rows below give T cell receptor beta chains drawn from one sample of a study of T cell responses to AZD1222 COVID-19 vaccine. Generated by immunoSEQ multiplex PCR, the TCRdb table keeps only in-frame clones and is missing some. The table has about 120,000 clones, just over 90% seen once; the top ten hold more than 4.5%. Here the sequenced sample was peripheral blood, taken 28 days after the second AZD1222 dose. Source of these receptors: an adult who received the AZD1222 COVID-19 vaccine. Both conserved end residues are part of each CDR3. Fields, in order: J gene, D gene, V gene, clone size, CDR3 DNA, CDR3 protein. The D gene is left open where the match is weak. A clone size is listed for some rows: how often the clone was seen (once, few, many), or a class if it is expanded.

j_gene: TRBJ1-2; d_gene: -; v_gene: TRBV4-3; abundance: -; CDR3nt: TGCGCCAGCAGCCAAGAGGGGAAAGCTAACTATGGCTACACCTTC; CDR3aa: CASSQEGKANYGYTF
j_gene: TRBJ1-3; d_gene: -; v_gene: TRBV27; abundance: -; CDR3nt: TGTGCCAGCAAGGGCCTAGAACGCCAAAGTATGGACACCATATATTTT; CDR3aa: CASKGLERQSMDTIYF
j_gene: TRBJ1-2; d_gene: TRBD1; v_gene: TRBV25-1; abundance: -; CDR3nt: TGTGCCAGCAGTGATCCTCGACAGGGCCGTGCCTATGACTACACCTTC; CDR3aa: CASSDPRQGRAYDYTF
j_gene: TRBJ2-5; d_gene: -; v_gene: TRBV9; abundance: once; CDR3nt: TGTGCCAGCAGCGCGACGGGACAAGAGACCCAGTACTTC; CDR3aa: CASSATGQETQYF
j_gene: TRBJ2-1; d_gene: TRBD2; v_gene: TRBV10-3; abundance: -; CDR3nt: TGTGCCATCACCTCACCCGGGACTAGCGGGAGCAATGAGCAGTTCTTC; CDR3aa: CAITSPGTSGSNEQFF
j_gene: TRBJ2-5; d_gene: -; v_gene: TRBV2; abundance: -; CDR3nt: TGTGCCAGCAGTGAACAAGCTGTGGAGACCCAGTACTTC; CDR3aa: CASSEQAVETQYF
j_gene: TRBJ2-3; d_gene: TRBD1; v_gene: TRBV10-3; abundance: -; CDR3nt: TGTGCCATCAGTGGACTCACAGGGGGCTTATCAGATACGCAGTATTTT; CDR3aa: CAISGLTGGLSDTQYF
j_gene: TRBJ2-5; d_gene: -; v_gene: TRBV7-7; abundance: -; CDR3nt: TGTGCTAGCAGCTCAAGGGATGGAGAGACCCAGTACTTC; CDR3aa: CASSSRDGETQYF
j_gene: TRBJ1-4; d_gene: -; v_gene: TRBV13; abundance: -; CDR3nt: TGTGCCAGCAGTCATCGACAGGAAATCCCCGGGAAGGAAAAACTGTTTTTT; CDR3aa: CASSHRQEIPGKEKLFF
j_gene: TRBJ2-3; d_gene: TRBD2; v_gene: TRBV27; abundance: -; CDR3nt: TGTGCCAGCAGTTTAAAAGGGACTAGCGGGAGGCGGATGTATACGCAGTATTTT; CDR3aa: CASSLKGTSGRRMYTQYF
j_gene: TRBJ2-2; d_gene: TRBD2; v_gene: TRBV4-2; abundance: -; CDR3nt: TGTGCCAGCAGCCAAGTGACGGGAGGGTCACCCGGGGAGCTGTTTTTT; CDR3aa: CASSQVTGGSPGELFF
j_gene: TRBJ2-2; d_gene: -; v_gene: TRBV7-8; abundance: -; CDR3nt: TGTGCCAGCAGCTTAACGGGAGTGCTGTCCACCGGGGAGCTGTTTTTT; CDR3aa: CASSLTGVLSTGELFF
j_gene: TRBJ1-5; d_gene: -; v_gene: TRBV7-2; abundance: -; CDR3nt: TGTGCCAGCAGCTTGAGGGACAGCAATCAGCCCCAGCATTTT; CDR3aa: CASSLRDSNQPQHF
j_gene: TRBJ2-1; d_gene: -; v_gene: TRBV5-1; abundance: -; CDR3nt: TGCGCCAGCAGCTGGACAGTAGATCTCTACAATGAGCAGTTCTTC; CDR3aa: CASSWTVDLYNEQFF
j_gene: TRBJ1-2; d_gene: -; v_gene: TRBV27; abundance: -; CDR3nt: TGTGCCAGCAGGACGGGGCCTCGCTACACCTTC; CDR3aa: CASRTGPRYTF
j_gene: TRBJ1-1; d_gene: TRBD1; v_gene: TRBV7-8; abundance: -; CDR3nt: TGTGCCAGCAGCCTTAGACAGGGGGCGCGAACTGAAGCTTTCTTT; CDR3aa: CASSLRQGARTEAFF
j_gene: TRBJ1-2; d_gene: -; v_gene: TRBV6-2/TRBV6-3; abundance: -; CDR3nt: TGTGCCAGCAGTCGAACGGGACGCCAGGGCTACACCTTC; CDR3aa: CASSRTGRQGYTF
j_gene: TRBJ2-7; d_gene: -; v_gene: TRBV13; abundance: few; CDR3nt: TGTGCCAGCAGCCGTAGCTCCTACGAGCAGTACTTC; CDR3aa: CASSRSSYEQYF
j_gene: TRBJ1-5; d_gene: -; v_gene: TRBV5-4; abundance: -; CDR3nt: TGTGCCAGCAGCTTGGATAGCAATCAGCCCCAGCATTTT; CDR3aa: CASSLDSNQPQHF
j_gene: TRBJ2-5; d_gene: -; v_gene: TRBV5-8; abundance: -; CDR3nt: TGTGCCAGCAGCTTGCCGTCCGGCCCCCAGTACTTC; CDR3aa: CASSLPSGPQYF
j_gene: TRBJ1-2; d_gene: -; v_gene: TRBV7-2; abundance: -; CDR3nt: TGTGCCAGCAGCTTAGCGTCCGCCGACGACTATGGCTACACCTTC; CDR3aa: CASSLASADDYGYTF
j_gene: TRBJ1-4; d_gene: TRBD1; v_gene: TRBV6-5; abundance: -; CDR3nt: TGTGCCAGCAGCTCCAGGGGGCGAGGGAGCAAACTGTTTTTT; CDR3aa: CASSSRGRGSKLFF
j_gene: TRBJ2-2; d_gene: TRBD1; v_gene: TRBV29-1; abundance: -; CDR3nt: TGCAGCGTTGGGCGCCAGGGGGCTGACGGGGAGCTGTTTTTT; CDR3aa: CSVGRQGADGELFF
j_gene: TRBJ2-7; d_gene: TRBD1; v_gene: TRBV18; abundance: -; CDR3nt: TGTGCCAGCTCACCAGGGACAGGGGGGTCCTACGAGCAGTACTTC; CDR3aa: CASSPGTGGSYEQYF
j_gene: TRBJ1-2; d_gene: TRBD1; v_gene: TRBV9; abundance: -; CDR3nt: TGTGCCAGCAGCGTAGGACCAGGACAGGGGAACTATGGCTACACCTTC; CDR3aa: CASSVGPGQGNYGYTF
j_gene: TRBJ1-5; d_gene: -; v_gene: TRBV30; abundance: -; CDR3nt: TGTGCCTGGGGCCAGGGGCGAATGGGCAATCAGCCCCAGCATTTT; CDR3aa: CAWGQGRMGNQPQHF
j_gene: TRBJ1-2; d_gene: -; v_gene: TRBV10-3; abundance: once; CDR3nt: TGTGCCATCAGTGAAATGCCTTTAGCTAACTATGGCTACACCTTC; CDR3aa: CAISEMPLANYGYTF
j_gene: TRBJ1-2; d_gene: -; v_gene: TRBV12-3/TRBV12-4; abundance: -; CDR3nt: TGTGCCAGCAGTTCGGACGGTAACTATGGCTACACCTTC; CDR3aa: CASSSDGNYGYTF
j_gene: TRBJ1-5; d_gene: TRBD1; v_gene: TRBV5-6; abundance: -; CDR3nt: TGTGCCAGCAGCCGGACAGGGGGCCGGCAGCCCCAGCATTTT; CDR3aa: CASSRTGGRQPQHF
j_gene: TRBJ1-2; d_gene: -; v_gene: TRBV4-3; abundance: -; CDR3nt: TGCGCCAGCAGCCAAGATCGGTGGGGAGGCTCCTACACCTTC; CDR3aa: CASSQDRWGGSYTF
j_gene: TRBJ2-1; d_gene: -; v_gene: TRBV5-1; abundance: -; CDR3nt: TGCGCCAGCAGCGTTGGAGGGGCAGCCCACAATGAGCAGTTCTTC; CDR3aa: CASSVGGAAHNEQFF
j_gene: TRBJ1-2; d_gene: -; v_gene: TRBV4-3; abundance: -; CDR3nt: TGCGCCAGCAGCCATGGAGAAACCGGCCATGGCTACACCTTC; CDR3aa: CASSHGETGHGYTF
j_gene: TRBJ1-4; d_gene: -; v_gene: TRBV5-5; abundance: once; CDR3nt: TGTGCCAGCAGGAACGGGGGTTTCACTAATGAAAAACTGTTTTTT; CDR3aa: CASRNGGFTNEKLFF
j_gene: TRBJ1-2; d_gene: -; v_gene: TRBV15; abundance: -; CDR3nt: TGTGCCACCAGCAGAGAGAGCTACAGGGCTGGCTACACCTTC; CDR3aa: CATSRESYRAGYTF
j_gene: TRBJ1-4; d_gene: -; v_gene: TRBV6-5; abundance: -; CDR3nt: TGTGCCAGCAGTACAGGGAGCCGGACTAATGAAAAACTGTTTTTT; CDR3aa: CASSTGSRTNEKLFF
j_gene: TRBJ2-5; d_gene: -; v_gene: TRBV10-2; abundance: -; CDR3nt: TGCGCCAGCAGTGAACGGCGGGGAGAGACCCAGTACTTC; CDR3aa: CASSERRGETQYF
j_gene: TRBJ2-5; d_gene: -; v_gene: TRBV7-8; abundance: few; CDR3nt: TGTGCCAGCAGCTTAAATCCCCCCAGGGGCCAAGAGACCCAGTACTTC; CDR3aa: CASSLNPPRGQETQYF
j_gene: TRBJ1-6; d_gene: TRBD1; v_gene: TRBV5-5; abundance: -; CDR3nt: TGTGCCAGCAGCCAGACAGGGATTAATAATTCACCCCTCCACTTT; CDR3aa: CASSQTGINNSPLHF
j_gene: TRBJ2-3; d_gene: -; v_gene: TRBV3-1/TRBV3-2; abundance: -; CDR3nt: TGTGCCAGCAGCCCACGGGGGCTTGTAGATACGCAGTATTTT; CDR3aa: CASSPRGLVDTQYF
j_gene: TRBJ2-3; d_gene: -; v_gene: TRBV5-1; abundance: -; CDR3nt: TGCGCCAGCAGCTTTGGTGGGGTGGGTACAGATACGCAGTATTTT; CDR3aa: CASSFGGVGTDTQYF
j_gene: TRBJ2-7; d_gene: -; v_gene: TRBV6-5; abundance: -; CDR3nt: TGTGCCAGCAGTCCCCTGTCAGGGCACCCCTCCGAGCAGTACTTC; CDR3aa: CASSPLSGHPSEQYF
j_gene: TRBJ2-3; d_gene: TRBD1; v_gene: TRBV3-1/TRBV3-2; abundance: -; CDR3nt: TGTGCCAGCAGCTACGGACAGGGTTTCACAGATACGCGGTATTTT; CDR3aa: CASSYGQGFTDTRYF
j_gene: TRBJ2-7; d_gene: -; v_gene: TRBV6-5; abundance: -; CDR3nt: TGTGCCAGCAGACTCGCGACCATCCCCTACGAGCAGTACTTC; CDR3aa: CASRLATIPYEQYF
j_gene: TRBJ2-2; d_gene: -; v_gene: TRBV5-6; abundance: -; CDR3nt: TGTGCCAGCAGCTTGGGACAGCTTAGGACCGGGGAGCTGTTTTTT; CDR3aa: CASSLGQLRTGELFF
j_gene: TRBJ1-2; d_gene: -; v_gene: TRBV7-9; abundance: -; CDR3nt: TGTGCCAGCAGCTCCAACAGGGATCGCTACACCTTC; CDR3aa: CASSSNRDRYTF
j_gene: TRBJ2-5; d_gene: -; v_gene: TRBV5-4; abundance: -; CDR3nt: TGTGCCAGCAGCTCAACCGTGCAAGAGACCCAGTACTTC; CDR3aa: CASSSTVQETQYF
j_gene: TRBJ1-5; d_gene: -; v_gene: TRBV4-3; abundance: -; CDR3nt: TGCGCCAGCAGCCAAGATGTCGGGGATGGGGGCAATCAGCCCCAGCATTTT; CDR3aa: CASSQDVGDGGNQPQHF
j_gene: TRBJ2-5; d_gene: TRBD2; v_gene: TRBV4-3; abundance: -; CDR3nt: TGCGCCAGCAGCCCCGGAGCGGGAGTAGGGGAGACCCAGTACTTC; CDR3aa: CASSPGAGVGETQYF
j_gene: TRBJ2-5; d_gene: -; v_gene: TRBV7-9; abundance: -; CDR3nt: TGTGCCAGCAGCCACAAGTACCAAGAGACCCAGTACTTC; CDR3aa: CASSHKYQETQYF
j_gene: TRBJ1-3; d_gene: TRBD1; v_gene: TRBV19; abundance: -; CDR3nt: TGTGCCAGTAGTATCCGCCGCCAGACAGGGACGGGGGGAAACACCATATATTTT; CDR3aa: CASSIRRQTGTGGNTIYF
j_gene: TRBJ1-2; d_gene: -; v_gene: TRBV6-1; abundance: -; CDR3nt: TGTGCCAGCAGTGAAGGTCGTGAGGGCTACACCTTC; CDR3aa: CASSEGREGYTF
j_gene: TRBJ2-1; d_gene: TRBD2; v_gene: TRBV4-2; abundance: once; CDR3nt: TGTGCCAGCAGCCAAGCGCTAGCGGAGCCCTACAATGAGCAGTTCTTC; CDR3aa: CASSQALAEPYNEQFF
j_gene: TRBJ2-2; d_gene: TRBD2; v_gene: TRBV3-1/TRBV3-2; abundance: -; CDR3nt: TGTGCCAGCAGCCAAGATGGGACTAGCCTGAACACCGGGGAGCTGTTTTTT; CDR3aa: CASSQDGTSLNTGELFF
j_gene: TRBJ2-1; d_gene: -; v_gene: TRBV19; abundance: -; CDR3nt: TGTGCCAGTATGTGGGGAAATGAGCAGTTCTTC; CDR3aa: CASMWGNEQFF
j_gene: TRBJ1-2; d_gene: -; v_gene: TRBV19; abundance: -; CDR3nt: TGTGCCAGTAAGGAGACCGCCTTCTATGGCTACACCTTC; CDR3aa: CASKETAFYGYTF
j_gene: TRBJ2-1; d_gene: -; v_gene: TRBV6-2/TRBV6-3; abundance: -; CDR3nt: TGTGCCAGCAGTTACTGGGCCGTCAATGAGCAGTTCTTC; CDR3aa: CASSYWAVNEQFF